Below, one T cell receptor beta chain is given with its context. Its matching antigen is unknown. The PCR employed 60 Vbeta primers together with 13 Jbeta primers. Method: immunoSEQ multiplex PCR; TCRdb's copy keeps in-frame clones and lacks some. The sample contains about 110,000 clones, approximately 70% of which appear only once. These data come from a study of cytomegalovirus exposure and HLA in healthy donors. The CDR3 totals 11 residues. Trimming left V 3 bases short and J 11 bases short, with 13 bases between. Germline lookup yields CDR1 DFQATT and CDR2 SNEGSKA (reference sequence). The study, taken as a whole, reports: Apart from CMV serostatus, no immune exposure information was available. Earlier results showed most TCR beta V segments being productive about 87% or about 30% of the time. Sequencing artifact likely explains a cluster of highly shared sequence variants.

The sequenced material came from PBMCs. The chain combines TRBV20-1 with TRBJ1-1, with D possibly being TRBD1 (6 bases). The sequence was obtained from a woman aged 25 to 45 in good health and CMV-seronegative. The CDR3 is CSASQGNHAFF. CDR3 coding DNA: TGCAGTGCTAGCCAGGGGAATCACGCTTTCTTT.